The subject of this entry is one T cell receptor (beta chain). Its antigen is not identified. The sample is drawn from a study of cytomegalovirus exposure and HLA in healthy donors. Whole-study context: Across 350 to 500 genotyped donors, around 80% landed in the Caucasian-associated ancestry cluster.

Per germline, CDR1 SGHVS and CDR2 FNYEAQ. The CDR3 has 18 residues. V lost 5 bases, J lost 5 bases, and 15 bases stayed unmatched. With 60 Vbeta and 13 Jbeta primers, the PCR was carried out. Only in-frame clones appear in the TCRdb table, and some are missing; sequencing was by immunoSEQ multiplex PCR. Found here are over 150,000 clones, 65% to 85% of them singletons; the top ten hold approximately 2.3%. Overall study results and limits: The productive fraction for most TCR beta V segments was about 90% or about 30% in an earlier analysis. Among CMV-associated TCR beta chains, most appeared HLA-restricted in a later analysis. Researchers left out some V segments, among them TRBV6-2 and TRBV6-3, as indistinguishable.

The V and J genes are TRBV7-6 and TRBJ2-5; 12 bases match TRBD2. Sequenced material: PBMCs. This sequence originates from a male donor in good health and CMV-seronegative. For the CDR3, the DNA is TGTGCCAGCAGCCCAGTGACATTGACTAGCGGGAGTCCTGAGACCCAGTACTTC. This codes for CASSPVTLTSGSPETQYF.